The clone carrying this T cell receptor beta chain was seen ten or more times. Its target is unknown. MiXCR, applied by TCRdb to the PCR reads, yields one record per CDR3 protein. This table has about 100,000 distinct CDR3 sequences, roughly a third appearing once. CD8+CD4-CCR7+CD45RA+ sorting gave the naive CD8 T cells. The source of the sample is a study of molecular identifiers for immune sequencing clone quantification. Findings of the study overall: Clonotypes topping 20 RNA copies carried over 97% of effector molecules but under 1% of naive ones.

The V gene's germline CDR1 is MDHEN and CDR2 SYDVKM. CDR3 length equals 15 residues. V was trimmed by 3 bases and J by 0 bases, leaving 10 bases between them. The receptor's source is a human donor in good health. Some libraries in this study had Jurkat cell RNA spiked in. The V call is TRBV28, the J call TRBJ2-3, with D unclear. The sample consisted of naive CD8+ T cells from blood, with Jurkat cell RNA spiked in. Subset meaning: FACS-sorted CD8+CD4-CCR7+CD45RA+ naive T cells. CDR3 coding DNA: TGTGCCAGCAGTTTCAGTCGGGTTAGCACAGATACGCAGTATTTT. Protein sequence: CASSFSRVSTDTQYF.